A single sample is the source of the 25 T cell receptor beta chains below, sequenced in a study of T cells in Graves' hyperthyroidism and ophthalmopathy. Regions amplified from RNA transcripts were the TCR beta CDR3 regions. Initially, a first-round RT-PCR of the TCR CDR3 employed the HTBI primer set. TCRdb passed the multiplex PCR reads through MiXCR, listing each CDR3 protein once. The table records under 400,000 distinct CDR3 sequences, 13% of them present only once. The sequenced sample was blood. Receptors originate from a woman between 18 and 30 years old with Graves' hyperthyroidism.

This clonotype was detected ten times or more. The chain employs TRBV11-2 and TRBJ2-3; D might be TRBD2 (5 bases). Trimming removed 3 bases at V and 0 bases at J, with 10 bases between. The CDR3 sequence is 15 residues long. The germline gives CDR1 SGHAT, CDR2 FQNNGV. The DNA of the CDR3 is TGTGCCAGCAGCTTCGTGGGAGAAAGCACAGATACGCAGTATTTT. Translated: CASSFVGESTDTQYF.

This clonotype was detected ten times or more. This chain links TRBV12-3 or TRBV12-4 with TRBJ2-5; 8 positions agree with TRBD1. Losses at the gene ends were 4 bases for V and 2 bases for J; bases not matched to a gene: 12. The CDR3 sequence is 17 residues long. The DNA of the CDR3 is TGTGCCAGCAGTTCCCCCCCTTGGACAGGGTCTCAAGAGACCCAGTACTTC. The encoded protein is CASSSPPWTGSQETQYF.

The chain is built from TRBV12-3 or TRBV12-4 and TRBJ1-5; D is undetermined. Trimming removed 3 bases at V and 2 bases at J, with 11 bases between. CDR3 length equals 15 residues. CDR3 loop: CASSLNIFGNQPQHF. For the CDR3, the DNA is TGTGCCAGCAGTTTGAATATTTTTGGCAATCAGCCCCAGCATTTT.

J is TRBJ1-1 and V is TRBV6-1; TRBD1 aligns across 9 bases. V lost 8 bases to trimming and J lost 1 base; unmatched junction nucleotides: 11. Germline-derived CDR1 and CDR2 are MNHNS and SASEGT. The CDR3 is 16 residues long. The CDR3, as DNA: TGTGCCAGCCTCTTAAATCCGGGACAGGGGAACACTGAAGCTTTCTTT. This sequence encodes CASLLNPGQGNTEAFF.

This clonotype was counted at least ten times. The V gene is TRBV14, the J gene TRBJ1-1; D is undetermined. Trimming took 4 bases from V and 5 from J, leaving 11 bases between them. The CDR3 covers 13 residues. Germline CDR1 SGHDN, CDR2 FVKESK. CDR3 in amino acids: CASSPSSGTEAFF. The CDR3 DNA follows: TGTGCCAGCAGCCCCAGCTCAGGAACTGAAGCTTTCTTT.

The CDR3 loop reads CASSEGTPPGELFF. CDR3 nucleotide sequence: TGTGCCAGCAGTGAAGGGACACCTCCCGGGGAGCTGTTTTTT. The chain employs TRBV6-1 and TRBJ2-2; a possible D gene is TRBD1 (5 bases). Trimming stripped 1 base from V and 6 bases from J, with 9 bases between. The CDR3 covers 14 residues. CDR1 is MNHNS and CDR2 is SASEGT in the germline V gene.

The V call is TRBV27, the J call TRBJ2-2, with D unresolved. Germline-derived CDR1 and CDR2 are MNHEY and SMNVEV (reference sequence). Trimming took 4 bases from V and 6 from J, leaving 6 bases between them. This CDR3 comprises 12 residues. The chain's CDR3 is CASSSLSGELFF. The CDR3 DNA reads as TGTGCCAGCAGTTCCCTATCCGGGGAGCTGTTTTTT.

This clonotype was detected many times. V gene TRBV7-9 combines with J gene TRBJ2-7; 11 bases align to TRBD2. The CDR3 length is 15 residues. Per the germline V gene, CDR1 is SEHNR and CDR2 is FQNEAQ (reference sequence). With 2 bases clipped from V and 2 bases from J, the junction kept 2 bases outside the gene matches. CDR3 DNA: TGTGCCAGCAGCTTATTGACTAGCGGGGCCTACGAGCAGTACTTC. It specifies CASSLLTSGAYEQYF.

V usage is TRBV7-9 and J usage is TRBJ1-2; TRBD1 agrees at 10 bases. The CDR3 has 14 residues. The V gene end was trimmed by 1 base and the J gene end by 8 bases; junction bases not matched to a gene: 4. Germline V lookup: CDR1 SEHNR, CDR2 FQNEAQ (reference sequence). This CDR3 reads CASSLGQGADGYTF. CDR3 sequence (DNA): TGTGCCAGCAGCTTAGGACAGGGGGCTGACGGCTACACCTTC.

This clonotype was observed many times. V gene TRBV15 combines with J gene TRBJ1-1; unclear D gene. In germline, CDR1 is LNHNV, CDR2 YYDKDF (reference sequence). The CDR3 spans 15 residues. The germline V and J ends were trimmed by 5 bases and 1 base, with 14 bases remaining between them. CDR3 in DNA: TGTGCCACCAGCGCCGACCGGACCCCGAACACTGAAGCTTTCTTT. This codes for CATSADRTPNTEAFF.

This clonotype was counted only a few times. The chain links TRBV19 to TRBJ1-2; possible D gene TRBD1, 6 bases. The CDR3 spans 13 residues. The germline V gene encodes CDR1 LNHDA and CDR2 SQIVND (reference sequence). Trimming removed 4 bases from V and 4 bases from J, with 10 bases in between. As DNA, the CDR3 is TGTGCCAGTAGTACCGGACAGCCCTATGGCTACACCTTC. Translating gives CASSTGQPYGYTF.

This clonotype was recorded many times. The J gene is TRBJ1-1, the V gene TRBV7-8; D is unresolved. From germline, CDR1 is SGHVS and CDR2 FQNEAQ. Trimming left V 1 base short and J 1 base short, with 7 bases between. The CDR3 runs 14 residues. CDR3 nucleotides: TGTGCCAGCAGCTTAGGTGGACCGAACACTGAAGCTTTCTTT. Translation gives CASSLGGPNTEAFF.

The V and J genes are TRBV24-1 and TRBJ2-1, with D maybe TRBD2 (6 bases). Trimming cost V 3 bases and J 0 bases, with 20 bases left between them. The CDR3 consists of 19 residues. CDR1 is KGHDR, CDR2 SFDVKD, per germline. As DNA, the CDR3 is TGTGCCACCAGTGATCCTGGTGTAGCGGTCCTTAGCTCCTACAATGAGCAGTTCTTC. Translation gives CATSDPGVAVLSSYNEQFF.

This clonotype occurred many times. This chain joins TRBV28 and TRBJ2-1; D may be TRBD2 (7 bases). The V gene lost 3 bases and the J gene lost 4 bases, with 13 bases spanning the gap. Looked up from germline, CDR1 is MDHEN and CDR2 is SYDVKM. The CDR3 has 15 residues. Here the CDR3 reads CASSLGGAGYNEQFF. Here the CDR3 DNA reads TGTGCCAGCAGTTTGGGGGGGGCCGGATACAATGAGCAGTTCTTC.

A note on this clonotype: A much larger clone is a single base away; this may be a read error. The chain employs TRBV6-2 or TRBV6-3 and TRBJ2-3; D unresolved. Deletions cut 5 bases from V and 3 bases from J, with 18 bases between. The CDR3 is 16 residues long. CDR1 MNHEY and CDR2 SVGEGT come from the germline V gene. As DNA, the CDR3 is TGTGCCAGCAGTCGCGCCCGAAGGGCTAAAACAGATACGCAGTATTTT. Protein sequence: CASSRARRAKTDTQYF.

This sequence joins TRBV19 and TRBJ2-7; 11 bases are a match to TRBD1. This CDR3 has 13 residues. J lost 6 bases, V lost 5 bases, and 3 bases had no gene match. CDR1 and CDR2 from the germline V gene are LNHDA and SQIVND (reference sequence). The CDR3 DNA sequence: TGTGCCAGTAGTGTCGGGACAGGGGGCGAGCAGTACTTC. Protein product: CASSVGTGGEQYF.

This clonotype occurred many times. The chain has TRBV5-1 and TRBJ2-1; TRBD1 might be the D (5 bases). Per germline, CDR1 SGHRS and CDR2 YFSETQ. This CDR3 region has 13 residues. The V gene lost 5 bases and the J gene lost 7 bases, with 13 bases spanning the gap. The CDR3 region is CASSGAGMNEQFF. In nucleotides, the CDR3 is TGCGCCAGCAGTGGGGCAGGGATGAATGAGCAGTTCTTC.

This clonotype showed up many times. The chain joins TRBV27 to TRBJ2-7; D ambiguous. Germline-derived CDR1 and CDR2 are MNHEY and SMNVEV (reference sequence). The CDR3 is made up of 14 amino acids. The V end was cut by 3 bases, the J end by 0 bases, with 9 bases between. The CDR3 DNA reads as TGTGCCAGCAGTTTGGCCGGGCACTCCTACGAGCAGTACTTC. It translates to CASSLAGHSYEQYF.

This clonotype has at least ten counts. This chain links TRBV7-9 with TRBJ2-7, with 7 bases lining up with TRBD1. In germline, CDR1 is SEHNR, CDR2 FQNEAQ (reference sequence). CDR3 length: 14 amino acids. The V segment lost 4 bases and the J segment 6 bases; nucleotides outside the gene matches: 9. Here the CDR3 reads CASSSNFDRAEQYF. The CDR3 region has the DNA TGTGCCAGCAGCTCGAATTTCGACAGGGCCGAGCAGTACTTC.

As regards this clonotype: A much larger clone sits a single nucleotide away, making a read error possible. The V call is TRBV12-3 or TRBV12-4, the J call TRBJ2-2, with 9 bases lining up with TRBD1. There are 16 residues in the CDR3. Unmatched junction bases numbered 10, after V lost 8 bases and J lost 3 bases. The CDR3 loop reads CASGGDREGHTGELFF. CDR3 bases: TGTGCCAGCGGTGGGGACAGGGAGGGGCACACCGGGGAGCTGTTTTTT.

This clonotype has a count of ten or more. The rearrangement links TRBV10-3 to TRBJ1-1; no reliable D call. This CDR3 spans 14 amino acids. Trimming removed 7 bases from V and 3 bases from J, with 15 bases in between. CDR1 ENHRY and CDR2 SYGVKD come from the germline V gene. In DNA form, the CDR3 reads TGTGCCATCAAGGGTATCAGGCCTTACACTGAAGCTTTCTTT. It encodes CAIKGIRPYTEAFF.

This clonotype was detected many times. This rearrangement joins TRBV5-1 to TRBJ2-3; no clear D gene. V lost 2 bases, J lost 0 bases, and 13 bases lay in between. This CDR3 is built from 16 residues. CDR1 and CDR2 from the germline V gene are SGHRS and YFSETQ. The CDR3 spells CASSFGAPASTDTQYF. As DNA, the CDR3 is TGCGCCAGCAGCTTTGGAGCCCCTGCGAGCACAGATACGCAGTATTTT.

This clonotype occurred many times. The rearrangement uses TRBV24-1 and TRBJ2-3; D is perhaps TRBD2 (6 bases). CDR1 is KGHDR, CDR2 SFDVKD, per germline. Trimming stripped 1 base from V and 1 base from J, with 11 bases between. The CDR3 is made up of 16 amino acids. This chain's CDR3 is CATSDFSDYGTDTQYF. The CDR3 DNA is TGTGCCACCAGTGATTTTTCGGACTACGGCACAGATACGCAGTATTTT.

J is TRBJ2-3 and V is TRBV12-3 or TRBV12-4, with a tentative D call TRBD2 (6 bases). V dropped 7 bases and J dropped 2 bases, with 16 bases sitting between them. CDR3 length equals 15 residues. The CDR3 DNA sequence: TGTGCCAGCACAGGCGGGGCAGAGAACACAGATACGCAGTATTTT. This codes for CASTGGAENTDTQYF.

This clonotype has a handful of counts. The chain recombines TRBV18 with TRBJ1-5, with TRBD1 identical over 7 bases. The germline V gene encodes CDR1 KGHSH and CDR2 LQKENI. V dropped 3 bases and J dropped 7; count of bases not matched to a gene: 6. CDR3 length: 14 residues. The CDR3: CASSPGDSAQPQHF. The CDR3 coding sequence is TGTGCCAGCTCACCGGGGGACAGTGCCCAGCCCCAGCATTTT.